This T cell receptor (beta chain) was sequenced during a study of blood T cells in healthy people across ages. This clonotype was observed a handful of times. A second PCR of roughly 7 to 11 cycles used a sample-barcoded 5' primer and a J-beta primer mix. MiXCR, run by TCRdb on the 5' RACE reads, gives a single entry per CDR3 protein. The sample shows roughly 1.4 million distinct CDR3 sequences, 45% to 70% of them seen only once. Looked up from germline, CDR1 is MGHRA and CDR2 is YSYEKL. V gave up 3 bases and J gave up 5 bases; unmatched junction bases: 8. CDR3 length: 16 residues. Sequencing was carried out using blood. This chain joins TRBV4-1 and TRBJ2-3; 10 nucleotides agree with TRBD1. This receptor was taken from a man aged 18 to 30 in good health. The CDR3 here is CASSQEGTGVVDTQYF. CDR3 sequence (DNA): TGCGCCAGCAGCCAGGAGGGGACAGGGGTCGTAGATACGCAGTATTTT.